Listed here is a single TCR beta chain. The protocol was immunoSEQ multiplex PCR, while the TCRdb copy is restricted to in-frame clones and leaves out a portion. The table includes a few hundred thousand clones, roughly 84% detected once. Germline V gene data show CDR1 as SGHRS and CDR2 as YFSETQ. The CDR3 length is 16 residues. V dropped 0 bases and J dropped 3 bases, with 15 bases sitting between them. The sample is drawn from a study of blood T cell repertoires in COVID-19. Overall study context: Sites in the United States, Italy and Spain provided acute and convalescent COVID-19 samples.

Clinical histories supplied by participants themselves formed the basis of cohort assignment. Sequencing was performed on PBMCs or T cells enriched from blood (not recorded which). The gene calls are TRBV5-1 and TRBJ1-1; D gene unclear. The origin of this receptor is a man aged 45-65 years who had recovered from COVID-19. In DNA, the CDR3 is TGCGCCAGCAGCTTGGCCTCAGGCGTTCAGGACACTGAAGCTTTCTTT. Translating it yields CASSLASGVQDTEAFF.